The 2 T cell receptor beta chains listed next were all sequenced from one sample in a study of blood T cell repertoires in COVID-19. Assay: immunoSEQ multiplex PCR; the TCRdb copy retains only in-frame clones and omits some. The repertoire holds some 220,000 clones, 85% to 90% seen once, with 3.1% in the top ten. Specimen: PBMCs or T cells enriched from blood (not recorded which). The receptors stem from a woman aged 45-65 years in a cohort exposed to, infected with or recovered from COVID-19 (not recorded which).

CDR3 residues: CASGYGTSGGYEQYF. The CDR3 bases are TGTGCCAGCGGCTACGGGACTAGCGGGGGGTACGAGCAGTACTTC. V and J are TRBV6-6 and TRBJ2-7, with 15 bases lining up with TRBD2. Germline V gene sequence: CDR1 MNHNY, CDR2 SVGAGI (reference sequence). The length of the CDR3 is 15 residues. The trim removed 8 bases at V and 4 bases at J, leaving 6 bases unmatched.

This clone was observed a few times. The chain employs TRBV24-1 and TRBJ1-1, with 7 bases lining up with TRBD1. V was pared by 7 bases and J by 0 bases, with 4 bases of the junction left unmatched. The CDR3 is 14 residues long. The germline V gene encodes CDR1 KGHDR and CDR2 SFDVKD. The CDR3: CATRETGMNTEAFF. DNA for the CDR3: TGTGCCACCAGGGAGACAGGGATGAACACTGAAGCTTTCTTT.